A selection of T cell receptor beta chains follows, all from one sample in a study of blood T cells in healthy people across ages. TCRdb re-called the 5' RACE reads with MiXCR, one entry per CDR3 protein. This sample yields 550,000 to 600,000 distinct CDR3 sequences, of which 25% to 30% are seen a single time; around 18% belongs to the top ten. Specimen: blood. These receptors were obtained from a woman in her 70s in good health. Both conserved end residues are part of each CDR3. The D gene is left open where the match is weak. Clone sizes are given selectively: once, few, many, or a class where the clone is expanded.

d_gene	abundance	j_gene	v_gene	CDR3nt	CDR3aa
.	.	TRBJ2-5	TRBV28	TGTGCCAGCAGTTTAACAGGAAAGGGGAAAGAGACCCAGTACTTC	CASSLTGKGKETQYF
.	.	TRBJ2-7	TRBV7-2	TGTGCCAGCAGTACTCAGGACGGGGGCCCCTACGAGCAGTACTTC	CASSTQDGGPYEQYF
.	many	TRBJ1-4	TRBV5-1	TGCGCCAGCAGCTTGGGTGGAACAACTAATGAAAAACTGTTTTTT	CASSLGGTTNEKLFF
.	.	TRBJ2-3	TRBV7-6	TGTGCCAGCAGCCCCCGTTTAGTAGAGCGTAGCACAGATACGCAGTATTTT	CASSPRLVERSTDTQYF
.	.	TRBJ2-2	TRBV6-6	TGTGCCAGCAGATTTGTCAAGGAGGGCGGGGAGCTGTTTTTT	CASRFVKEGGELFF
.	few	TRBJ1-2	TRBV2	TGTGCCAGCATTCCCGGGCGGGGCCCTTATGGCTACACCTTC	CASIPGRGPYGYTF
TRBD2	.	TRBJ2-7	TRBV7-2	TGTGCCAGCAGCTTAACCTTCCAGCGGGGGACCTACGAGCAGTACTTC	CASSLTFQRGTYEQYF
TRBD1	many	TRBJ2-5	TRBV6-2/TRBV6-3	TGTGCCAGCAGTTACTCGGAACAGGAACAGGGGTTTACCCAGTACTTC	CASSYSEQEQGFTQYF
TRBD1	.	TRBJ1-2	TRBV19	TGTGCCAGTCACCGGGACAGGGGGCTTGGCTACACCTTC	CASHRDRGLGYTF
.	.	TRBJ2-4	TRBV6-5	TGTGCCAGCAGTCGTCAGGGGCCCCGTTGGAACATTCAGTACTTC	CASSRQGPRWNIQYF
.	.	TRBJ2-3	TRBV3-1	TGTGCCAGCAGCCAAGATTTTGAAGATACGCAGTATTTT	CASSQDFEDTQYF
TRBD2	many	TRBJ2-3	TRBV20-1	TGCAGTGCTGGAGGACTAGCGGGCGCAGATACGCAGTATTTT	CSAGGLAGADTQYF
TRBD1	few	TRBJ1-5	TRBV6-5	TGTGCCAGCAGCTCCGACAGGGGTGGCAATCAGCCCCAGCATTTT	CASSSDRGGNQPQHF
.	.	TRBJ2-5	TRBV19	TGTGCCAGTAGCCGGGCGCCCTTTTTGGGCGACCGGGGTAGTCAGGGAGTGGAGACCCAGTACTTC	CASSRAPFLGDRGSQGVETQYF
.	.	TRBJ1-4	TRBV3-1	TGTGCCAGCAGCCAAGGCCCTCCACAGGATCAAAAACTGTTTTTT	CASSQGPPQDQKLFF
TRBD2	.	TRBJ2-1	TRBV5-1	TGCGCCAGCAGAGTAGCGGGGGGGCCTAAGAATGAGCAGTTCTTC	CASRVAGGPKNEQFF
.	.	TRBJ2-7	TRBV5-1	TGCGCCACATCGGAGGGCTCCTCCTACGAGCAGTACTTC	CATSEGSSYEQYF
TRBD2	.	TRBJ2-5	TRBV5-4	TGTGCCAGCAGCTTCCCACTAGCGGACCAAGAGACCCAGTACTTC	CASSFPLADQETQYF
.	many	TRBJ2-6	TRBV7-7	TGTGCTAGCAGCCCCGGACAGCCTGGGGCCAACGTCCTGACTTTC	CASSPGQPGANVLTF
.	.	TRBJ2-5	TRBV20-1	TGCAGTGCAACGACTACACCTGGAACCCAGTACTTC	CSATTTPGTQYF
.	.	TRBJ2-2	TRBV6-5	TGTGCCAGCACCAAGCAAGGGGGACGGCGGGAGCTGTTTTTT	CASTKQGGRRELFF
.	.	TRBJ1-4	TRBV20-1	TGCAGTGCTAGGGTTGTGGGGAGGGATGAAAAACTGTTTTTT	CSARVVGRDEKLFF
TRBD1	few	TRBJ1-2	TRBV19	TGTGCCAGTAGTATGGGACAGGGGAGTAACTATGGCTACACCTTC	CASSMGQGSNYGYTF
.	few	TRBJ2-7	TRBV4-3	TGCGCCAGCAGCCAAGAAAGTGCGGGACATGTGGCCTACGAGCAGTACTTC	CASSQESAGHVAYEQYF
TRBD1	few	TRBJ1-2	TRBV10-3	TGTGCCATCAGTTTATCCGGGACAGCTAACTATGGCTACACCTTC	CAISLSGTANYGYTF
.	.	TRBJ2-5	TRBV7-9	TGTGCCAGCAGCTTAGAGGTCAAGACCCAGTACTTC	CASSLEVKTQYF
.	few	TRBJ2-1	TRBV29-1	TGCAGCGTCCGAGATAGCGGCCTAAACAATGAGCAGTTCTTC	CSVRDSGLNNEQFF
.	.	TRBJ2-4	TRBV12-3/TRBV12-4	TGTGCCAGCAGTCTACTACCCCGCGGACAGTTAGCCAAAAACATTCAGTACTTC	CASSLLPRGQLAKNIQYF
.	.	TRBJ1-2	TRBV20-1	TGCAGTGCAGAGGTGGGGTCGGGACGTATAAACGGCTACACCTTC	CSAEVGSGRINGYTF